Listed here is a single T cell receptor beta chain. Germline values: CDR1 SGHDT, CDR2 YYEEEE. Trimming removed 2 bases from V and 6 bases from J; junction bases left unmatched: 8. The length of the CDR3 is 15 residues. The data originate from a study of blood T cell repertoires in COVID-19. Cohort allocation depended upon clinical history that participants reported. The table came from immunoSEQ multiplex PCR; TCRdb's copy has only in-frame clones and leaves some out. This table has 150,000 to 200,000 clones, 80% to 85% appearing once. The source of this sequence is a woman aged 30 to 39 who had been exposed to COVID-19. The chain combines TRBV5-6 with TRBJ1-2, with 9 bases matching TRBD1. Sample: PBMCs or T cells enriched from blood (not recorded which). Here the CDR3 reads CASSFTGTGPDGYTF. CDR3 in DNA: TGTGCCAGCAGCTTCACCGGGACAGGGCCCGATGGCTACACCTTC.